Listed here is a single TCR beta chain. The antigen is not known. At one of its ends the junction is not consistent with the germline gene, which may arise from a read error. This entry belongs to a study of Ad26.COV2.S vaccination and SARS-CoV-2 variants. Turning to the study itself: The study gave Ad26.COV2.S intramuscularly, once or twice 56 days apart. Study conclusions and caveats: Possibly, TCR breadth and depth analyses underestimated total T cell responses. It was reported that spike-specific CD8+ and CD4+ T cell responses were substantially broad after vaccination.

The assay was immunoSEQ multiplex PCR, and TCRdb's table has in-frame clones only and misses some. Here the sample spans some 520,000 clones, approximately 90% being singletons. Treatment meaning: roughly 20 received Ad26.COV2.S at low or high dose, single or two shots; roughly 5 received placebo; per-sample allocation not given. It was on day 63 after the first vaccine or placebo injection that samples were taken. This specimen consisted of peripheral blood, obtained in a trial of Ad26.COV2.S vaccine versus placebo. The receptor's source is a person between 18 and 65 years old who received the Ad26.COV2.S COVID-19 vaccine or a placebo.

CDR3 nucleotides: TGTGCCAGCAGTTCCCCCCTTGGGTTTAACTGTGGCTACACCTTC. Translating it yields CASSSPLGFNCGYTF. The chain recombines TRBV28 with TRBJ1-2, with unresolved D. CDR1 MDHEN and CDR2 SYDVKM come from the germline V gene. This CDR3 has 15 residues.